The 19 T cell receptor beta chains below were found in one sample sequenced in a study of blood T cell repertoires in COVID-19. Assay used: immunoSEQ multiplex PCR; TCRdb lists only in-frame clones, some missing. The table shows over 130,000 clones, with roughly 80% occurring only once. Input material: peripheral blood. These receptors were taken from a human donor in a cohort sampled during active COVID-19.

The chain carries TRBV4-1 and TRBJ2-5, with a possible D match to TRBD2 (6 bases). There are 15 residues in the CDR3. The germline gives CDR1 MGHRA, CDR2 YSYEKL. Trimming took off 5 bases at V and 0 bases at J, with 13 bases between the two ends. CDR3 DNA: TGCGCCAGCAGCAACTTCCGGGACTACCAAGAGACCCAGTACTTC. It yields the protein CASSNFRDYQETQYF.

The chain is built from TRBV19 and TRBJ1-2, with TRBD1 as a possible D gene (6 bases). V dropped 1 base and J dropped 4 bases, with 13 bases sitting between them. The CDR3 loop spans 15 amino acids. The germline V gene has CDR1 LNHDA and CDR2 SQIVND (reference sequence). This CDR3 reads CASSIAQGNSYGYTF. The CDR3 DNA follows: TGTGCCAGTAGTATAGCGCAGGGGAACTCCTATGGCTACACCTTC.

The gene calls are TRBV27 and TRBJ2-7; possibly TRBD2 for D (7 bases). The V end was cut by 5 bases, the J end by 6 bases, with 11 bases between. In germline, CDR1 is MNHEY, CDR2 SMNVEV (reference sequence). The CDR3 has 12 residues. Written as DNA, the CDR3 is TGTGCCAGCAGTCTTCGGGGGGCCGAGCAGTACTTC. Translated: CASSLRGAEQYF.

This clone was seen a single time. The rearrangement joins TRBV19 to TRBJ1-6, with 7 bases lining up with TRBD1. The CDR3 totals 16 residues. Germline V gives CDR1 LNHDA, CDR2 SQIVND (reference sequence). Trimming cost V 4 bases and J 2 bases; bases outside gene matches: 5. The CDR3, as DNA: TGTGCCAGTAGTACGTTACAGGGGCCCTATAATTCACCCCTCCACTTT. It codes for CASSTLQGPYNSPLHF.

This clone has a handful of counts. The chain couples TRBV12-2 to TRBJ1-5; no check of the table's D call, TRBD1, against the DNA was made. TRBV12-2 is given as a pseudogene. This CDR3 is 18 amino acids long. CDR3 coding DNA: TGTGCAAGTCGCTTTCCTAGTGGTATGGGACAGGGGAATCAGCCCCAGCATTTT. It encodes CASRFPSGMGQGNQPQHF.

The CDR3 coding sequence is TGTGCCAGCAGTGATAGGCGGGAAAATCAGCCCCAGCATTTT. Its protein is CASSDRRENQPQHF. The gene calls are TRBV6-1 and TRBJ1-5; D ambiguous. V lost 3 bases to trimming and J lost 4 bases, with 10 bases between them. The CDR3 is 14 amino acids. Germline V gene lookup returns CDR1 MNHNS and CDR2 SASEGT.

This chain joins TRBV5-5 and TRBJ1-2; D is ambiguous. The CDR3 length is 14 residues. The V gene's germline CDR1 is SGHKS and CDR2 YYEKEE (reference sequence). With 1 base removed from V and 8 bases from J, the gap between germline ends came to 15 bases. CDR3 DNA sequence: TGTGCCAGCAGCTTGCTGAGGGCCCCTGGAGGCTACACCTTC. Amino acids: CASSLLRAPGGYTF.

The CDR3 region has the DNA TGTGCCAGCAGCCAAGAAGCGGGGGGGCTCGGTGAGCAGTTCTTC. As protein: CASSQEAGGLGEQFF. J is TRBJ2-1 and V is TRBV3-1 (or the pseudogene TRBV3-2), with 10 positions matching TRBD2. Germline V CDR1 and CDR2: LGHDT, YNNKEL (reference sequence). The CDR3 is made up of 15 amino acids. V was pared by 0 bases and J by 9 bases, with 5 bases of the junction left unmatched.

In this sample, this clone turned up once. V is TRBV19 and J is TRBJ2-6; the D gene is possibly TRBD1 (6 bases). Trimming stripped 6 bases from V and 0 bases from J, with 9 bases between. Germline V gives CDR1 LNHDA, CDR2 SQIVND (reference sequence). CDR3 length: 15 residues. In nucleotides, the CDR3 is TGTGCCAGTAGGCCACAGGGCTCTGGGGCCAACGTCCTGACTTTC. It encodes CASRPQGSGANVLTF.

The gene calls are TRBV7-9 and TRBJ1-1; weak D call: TRBD1 (6 bases). In germline, CDR1 is SEHNR, CDR2 FQNEAQ (reference sequence). V was shortened by 5 bases and J by 8 bases, with 12 bases between the two germline ends. The CDR3 covers 12 residues. CDR3 in amino acids: CASSLNREEAFF. CDR3 bases: TGTGCCAGCAGCCTTAACAGGGAAGAAGCTTTCTTT.

The chain recombines TRBV6-5 with TRBJ1-3; D is ambiguous. Germline assignment: CDR1 MNHEY and CDR2 SVGAGI. This CDR3 has 16 residues. Trimming left V 2 bases short and J 0 bases short, with 11 bases between. The CDR3 loop reads CASSYTVGSSGNTIYF. The CDR3 DNA is TGTGCCAGCAGTTACACTGTCGGTTCCTCTGGAAACACCATATATTTT.

The chain couples TRBV6-5 to TRBJ1-2, with 9 bases that match TRBD1. J gave up 2 bases and V 4 bases, and 2 bases lay outside the gene matches. The CDR3 length is 14 residues. Germline V gene lookup returns CDR1 MNHEY and CDR2 SVGAGI. The CDR3, as DNA: TGTGCCAGCAGTTTCGGACAGGGGAACTATGGCTACACCTTC. This sequence encodes CASSFGQGNYGYTF.

The chain has TRBV28 and TRBJ2-5, with a weak D call TRBD1 (6 bases). Trimming removed 5 bases at V and 5 bases at J, with 21 bases between. Germline V gene lookup returns CDR1 MDHEN and CDR2 SYDVKM. The CDR3 length is 16 residues. The CDR3 coding sequence is TGTGCCAGCAGTCAAGCTTTCAGGGGAGTCGAGGAGACCCAGTACTTC. Encoded protein: CASSQAFRGVEETQYF. Filled out from reference TRBV28 and TRBJ2-5, the complete variable domain reads DVKVTQSSRYLVKRTGEKVFLECVQDMDHENMFWYRQDPGLGLRLIYFSYDVKMKEKGDIPEGYSVSREKKERFSLILESASTNQTSMYLCASSQAFRGVEETQYFGPGTRLLVL.

This clone showed up just a few times. The chain uses TRBV5-1 and TRBJ1-1; 7 bases match TRBD1. Germline CDR1 and CDR2: SGHRS and YFSETQ. The CDR3 spans 14 residues. Unmatched junction bases numbered 4, after V lost 4 bases and J lost 1 base. CDR3: CASSTGQPNTEAFF. The CDR3 nucleotides read TGCGCCAGCAGCACGGGACAGCCGAACACTGAAGCTTTCTTT.

The genes are TRBV6-5 and TRBJ1-2; TRBD1 is a possible D gene (5 bases). This CDR3 has 13 amino acids. V gave up 0 bases and J gave up 9 bases, with 11 bases separating them. Per the germline V gene, CDR1 is MNHEY and CDR2 is SVGAGI. The CDR3 loop reads CASSYSPQDRYTF. DNA of the CDR3: TGTGCCAGCAGTTACTCACCACAGGACCGCTACACCTTC.

The rearrangement links TRBV6-5 to TRBJ2-7, with D perhaps matching TRBD2 (5 bases). CDR3 length: 12 residues. With 4 bases removed from V and 4 bases from J, the gap between germline ends came to 8 bases. CDR1 and CDR2 (germline): MNHEY, SVGAGI. The CDR3 spells CASSSRGYEQYF. CDR3 bases: TGTGCCAGCAGTTCCCGCGGGTACGAGCAGTACTTC.

CDR3 bases: TGTGCCAGCAGTATGACAGGGAACGAGCAGTACTTC. It specifies CASSMTGNEQYF. The V and J genes are TRBV12-3 or TRBV12-4 and TRBJ2-7, with TRBD1 matching 7 bases. Losses at the gene ends were 5 bases for V and 5 bases for J; bases not matched to a gene: 3. CDR3 length: 12 amino acids.

J is TRBJ2-7 and V is TRBV7-3, with 7 bases matching TRBD2. Germline CDR1 reads SGHTA; CDR2 reads FQGTGA. V shed 5 bases and J 7 bases; nucleotides not matched to a gene: 2. The CDR3 extends over 11 amino acids. CDR3 nucleotides: TGTGCCAGCAGCACCGGGGGGGAGCAGTACTTC. This encodes CASSTGGEQYF. Variable domain in full (rest from reference TRBV7-3 and TRBJ2-7): GAGVSQTPSNKVTEKGKYVELRCDPISGHTALYWYRQSLGQGPEFLIYFQGTGAADDSGLPNDRFFAVRPEGSVSTLKIQRTERGDSAVYLCASSTGGEQYFGPGTRLTVT.

Comments on this clone: Different DNA sequences within this sample yield the same CDR3. The chain uses TRBV6-5 and TRBJ2-5; D is possibly TRBD2 (7 bases). Germline V lookup: CDR1 MNHEY, CDR2 SVGAGI. The CDR3 has 14 residues. Trimming left V 0 bases short and J 5 bases short, with 10 bases between. CDR3 sequence reads: CASSYSGGRETQYF. The CDR3 nucleotides are TGTGCCAGCAGTTACTCCGGGGGGCGGGAGACCCAGTACTTC.